This is a list of T cell receptor beta chains from one sample in a study of cytomegalovirus exposure and HLA in healthy donors. Sequenced by immunoSEQ multiplex PCR; TCRdb stores in-frame clones only, minus some. The profile shows under 150,000 clones, 76% of them singletons. Specimen: PBMCs. The receptors originated from a woman in her thirties or forties in good health and CMV-seronegative. CDR3s include the opening cysteine and the closing phenylalanine or tryptophan. The order of the fields is clone size, CDR3 length, J gene, D gene, V gene, CDR3 DNA, CDR3 protein. A D gene is named only where the DNA matches it firmly. The size of a clone is reported for some rows only, either as once, few or many, or as a class for expanded clones.

>.|15|TRBJ2-7|.|TRBV29-1
TGCAGCGTTGAAGATTGGACAGTGGGGTCCTACGAGCAGTACTTC
CSVEDWTVGSYEQYF
>.|17|TRBJ1-1|TRBD1|TRBV5-1
TGCGCCAGCAGCTTTGGTCCCGGGACAGGGACGAACACTGAAGCTTTCTTT
CASSFGPGTGTNTEAFF
>few|17|TRBJ1-5|.|TRBV7-4
TGTGCCAGCAGCTTAGGGACTCGACAATGGGATTGTCAGCCCCAGCATTTT
CASSLGTRQWDCQPQHF
>.|15|TRBJ1-1|.|TRBV6-1
TGTGCCATCTTCCCAGAGGGCAGCCGGGGGGCTGAAGCTTTCTTT
CAIFPEGSRGAEAFF
>few|14|TRBJ1-2|.|TRBV7-9
TGTGCCAGCAGCTTGGTCGGGATTAACTATGGCTACACCTTC
CASSLVGINYGYTF
>.|15|TRBJ2-3|TRBD2|TRBV7-9
TGTGCCAGCAGCTTAGACACTAGCGGCACAGATACGCAGTATTTT
CASSLDTSGTDTQYF
>.|15|TRBJ2-7|.|TRBV29-1
TGCAGCGTTGAGTCTCGGGGATCGGGGGCCTACGAGCAGTACTTC
CSVESRGSGAYEQYF
>.|15|TRBJ2-1|TRBD2|TRBV5-4
TGTGCCAGCATCCCGGGACTAGCGGCCTACAATGAGCAGTTCTTC
CASIPGLAAYNEQFF
>medium-sized|13|TRBJ1-1|.|TRBV15
TGTGCCACCAGCAGGGGCAGGAACACTGAAGCTTTCTTT
CATSRGRNTEAFF
>few|11|TRBJ1-1|.|TRBV5-6
TGTGCCAGCAGCTTGGGACAGCAAGCTTTCTTT
CASSLGQQAFF
>few|20|TRBJ1-3|.|TRBV4-1
TGCGCCAGCAGCCAAGATGGGGGAGGGAGGCTCTATGGATCTGGAAACACCATATATTTT
CASSQDGGGRLYGSGNTIYF
>once|12|TRBJ1-1|TRBD1|TRBV2
TGTGCCAGCAGTGGGGACAGCGAGGAAGCTTTCTTT
CASSGDSEEAFF
>.|14|TRBJ1-1|TRBD1|TRBV5-1
TGCGCCAGCAGCTTGCAGGGGGCGGGGGCTGAAGCTTTCTTT
CASSLQGAGAEAFF
>.|15|TRBJ2-3|.|TRBV5-6
TGTGCCAGCAGCTTTGGAGACAGGGAGGCAGATACGCAGTATTTT
CASSFGDREADTQYF
>few|12|TRBJ2-3|.|TRBV4-2
TGTGCCAGCAGCCCAGGCCCAGATACGCAGTATTTT
CASSPGPDTQYF
>.|12|TRBJ2-1|.|TRBV5-6
TGTGCCAGCAGCTCGGGCGGGGTTGAGCAGTTCTTC
CASSSGGVEQFF
>once|13|TRBJ1-4|.|TRBV28
TGTGCCAGCATTCCTGCAGGGTATGAAAAACTGTTTTTT
CASIPAGYEKLFF
>.|17|TRBJ1-5|TRBD1|TRBV19
TGTGCCACCCGGACCGGGCAGGGGGCGGGTAGCAATCAGCCCCAGCATTTT
CATRTGQGAGSNQPQHF
>.|16|TRBJ1-1|.|TRBV6-5
TGTGCCAGCAGTTACTCGTCCTCTACATCCGGGAACGAAGCTTTCTTT
CASSYSSSTSGNEAFF
>.|13|TRBJ2-1|TRBD2|TRBV5-5
TGTGCCAGCAGCCGGCGGGGGACCTTATCACAGTTCTTC
CASSRRGTLSQFF
>.|18|TRBJ2-3|.|TRBV4-1
TGCGCCAGCAGCCAAGATTTTTTGGTCTCGGGTAGCACAGATACGCAGTATTTT
CASSQDFLVSGSTDTQYF
>.|15|TRBJ2-3|TRBD2|TRBV5-4
TGTGCCAGCAGATTTGCGGGGGGGCCGACAGATACGCAGTATTTT
CASRFAGGPTDTQYF
>few|18|TRBJ2-2|TRBD2|TRBV5-1
TGCGCCAGCAGCTCAGGGGGTCGACTAGCGGGGATCACCGGGGAGCTGTTTTTT
CASSSGGRLAGITGELFF
>.|16|TRBJ1-6|.|TRBV6-5
TGTGCCAGCAGTTCTGTTCCGGGGGGCGAAAATTCACCCCTCCACTTT
CASSSVPGGENSPLHF
>once|13|TRBJ1-5|TRBD1|TRBV10-1
TGCGCCAGCCCTGACAGGGCCACTCAGCCCCAGCATTTT
CASPDRATQPQHF
>.|12|TRBJ1-2|.|TRBV10-3
TGTGCCATCAGTGGGGCTGTCTATGGCTACACCTTC
CAISGAVYGYTF
>.|14|TRBJ1-2|.|TRBV7-2
TGTGCCAGCAGCTCCTGGACAGATTACTATGGCTACACCTTC
CASSSWTDYYGYTF
>.|13|TRBJ2-1|TRBD1|TRBV6-5
TGTGCCAGCAGGAAGACAGGGAGCCATGAGCAGTTCTTC
CASRKTGSHEQFF
>.|14|TRBJ1-1|.|TRBV28
TGTGCTAGCAGTTTATCCGACAGTTACACTGAAGCTTTCTTT
CASSLSDSYTEAFF
>.|15|TRBJ1-4|TRBD1|TRBV18
TGTGCCAGCTCACCGGGACAGGAGAGCAATGAAAAACTGTTTTTT
CASSPGQESNEKLFF
>.|15|TRBJ1-1|.|TRBV5-1
TGCGCCAGCAGCTTAACTCCCGGAGGGAACACTGAAGCTTTCTTT
CASSLTPGGNTEAFF
>.|14|TRBJ2-7|TRBD1|TRBV5-6
TGTGCCAGCAGCCCGGGACAGGGTAGTTACGAGCAGTACTTC
CASSPGQGSYEQYF
>.|16|TRBJ2-5|.|TRBV28
TGTGCCAGCAGTTTAGCAGGCAGGGAAGACGGAGAGACCCAGTACTTC
CASSLAGREDGETQYF
>.|15|TRBJ2-5|TRBD2|TRBV6-4
TGTGCCAGCACCGGAAGCGGGGGGGCCGGGGAGACCCAGTACTTC
CASTGSGGAGETQYF
>few|15|TRBJ1-6|.|TRBV19
TGTGCCAGTAGAGAGGGCAGGGGAGTCGCGTCACCCCTCCACTTT
CASREGRGVASPLHF